The clone carrying this TCR beta chain was counted ten times or more. Its cognate antigen is unknown. Each TCR beta cDNA library carried unique molecular identifiers. TCRdb ran MiXCR on the PCR reads and lists one entry per CDR3 protein. Seen here are hundreds of thousands of distinct CDR3 sequences, 30% observed once, and the top ten hold around 0.56%. The entry originates in a study of post-analysis software for immune sequencing data. The CDR3 has 12 amino acids. J was trimmed by 10 bases and V by 5 bases; bases with no gene match: 3. Germline CDR1 ENHRY, CDR2 SYGVKD. General observations from the study: Patients showed TRBV5-6, TRBV5-1 and TRBV20-1 among about five TRBV segments more frequent than in controls.

Sequenced: blood. The clonotype originates from a girl between 10 and 17 years old with multiple sclerosis. The V call is TRBV10-3, the J call TRBJ2-1, with TRBD1 matching over 9 bases. The CDR3 coding sequence is TGTGCCATCAGTACAGGGGGCAGCGAGCAGTTCTTC. The encoded protein is CAISTGGSEQFF.